This T cell receptor (beta chain) was found in a study of blood T cells in healthy people across ages. Next came a second PCR, run for about 6 to 11 cycles, which used a sample-barcoded 5' primer along with a J-beta primer mix. From the 5' RACE reads, TCRdb called clonotypes with MiXCR, one entry per CDR3 protein. The sample records 450,000 to 700,000 distinct CDR3 sequences, roughly 28% being singletons. V lost 4 bases, J lost 3 bases, and 13 bases lay in between. The CDR3 has 14 residues. V gene TRBV12-3 or TRBV12-4 combines with J gene TRBJ2-7; a weak D match, TRBD1 (5 bases). This receptor was identified in a woman aged 70-85 years in good health. The material sequenced was blood. DNA of the CDR3: TGTGCCAGCAGTTCAAGGCAGGGAAACTACGAGCAGTACTTC. This translates into CASSSRQGNYEQYF.